This TCR beta chain was found in a study of blood T cell repertoires in COVID-19. Study information: T cells, B-cell-depleted T cells, or PBMCs supplied cDNA or gDNA.

Recruitment covered about two dozen US areas and drew participants whose ages spanned about 18 to 90 years. Which cohort a participant joined came from the clinical history participants gave. The CDR3 covers 13 residues. Germline loops: CDR1 ENHRY, CDR2 SYGVKD. Trimming cost V 4 bases and J 6 bases, with 10 bases left between them. In the authors' methods: Amplification of reference gene primers provided the estimated nucleated cell counts. Method: immunoSEQ multiplex PCR; TCRdb's copy keeps in-frame clones and lacks some. V, J and clone size reflect that table, while D and trimming were determined from the DNA. This table holds under 300,000 clones, over 70% found once.

J is TRBJ1-5 and V is TRBV10-3, with D possibly TRBD1 on 5 matching bases. This clonotype originated in a woman in her thirties or forties who had been exposed to COVID-19. What was sequenced was PBMCs or T cells enriched from blood (not recorded which). The CDR3 loop is CAISGTTRQPQHF. CDR3 in DNA: TGTGCCATCAGTGGGACAACACGTCAGCCCCAGCATTTT.